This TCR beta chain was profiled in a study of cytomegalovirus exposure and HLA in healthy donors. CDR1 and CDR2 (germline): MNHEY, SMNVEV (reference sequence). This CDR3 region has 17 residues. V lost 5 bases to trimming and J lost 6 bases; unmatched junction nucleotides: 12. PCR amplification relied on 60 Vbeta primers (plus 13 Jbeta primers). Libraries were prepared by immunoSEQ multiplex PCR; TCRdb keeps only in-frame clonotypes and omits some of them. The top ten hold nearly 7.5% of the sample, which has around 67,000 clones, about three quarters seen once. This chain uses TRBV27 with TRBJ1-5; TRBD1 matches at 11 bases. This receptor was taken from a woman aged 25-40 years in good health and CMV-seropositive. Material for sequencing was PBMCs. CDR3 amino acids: CASSPITGQGAGQPQHF. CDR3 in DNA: TGTGCCAGCAGTCCTATTACCGGACAGGGGGCCGGTCAGCCCCAGCATTTT.